The present entry profiles one T cell receptor beta chain with its context. J lost 8 bases, V lost 4 bases, and 7 bases had no gene match. CDR1 is LNHDA and CDR2 is SQIVND in the germline V gene (reference sequence). The CDR3 length is 14 residues. Cohorts were based on clinical histories the participants reported. The sample is drawn from a study of blood T cell repertoires in COVID-19. Study information: Sources were T cells, B-cell-depleted T cells, or PBMCs; the material itself was cDNA or gDNA.

The data were produced by immunoSEQ multiplex PCR, yet TCRdb's version contains in-frame clones alone and is incomplete. The table shows more than 200,000 clones, with 70% to 90% occurring only once. The sequenced sample consisted of PBMCs or T cells enriched from blood (not recorded which). The TCR sequence derives from a man aged 30 to 39 who had recovered from COVID-19. This chain joins TRBV19 and TRBJ1-4; 7 nucleotides align to TRBD1. CDR3: CASSNDRADEKLFF. As DNA, the CDR3 is TGTGCCAGTAGTAATGACAGGGCGGACGAAAAACTGTTTTTT.